Following are 25 T cell receptor beta chains from one sample sequenced in a study of T cell responses to AZD1222 COVID-19 vaccine. Sequencing was performed with immunoSEQ multiplex PCR; in TCRdb, only in-frame clones are kept and a portion is missing. The sample holds around 160,000 clones; 94% are singletons and the top ten take 0.64%. The sample was peripheral blood, taken on day 0 of AZD1222 vaccination. These receptors were obtained from an adult in good health.

V gene TRBV10-3 combines with J gene TRBJ1-3, with D unresolved. V was pared by 5 bases and J by 4 bases, with 12 bases between. Germline V CDR1 and CDR2: ENHRY, SYGVKD. The CDR3 contains 14 residues. The CDR3 sequence: CAISPESGGNTIYF. The CDR3 nucleotides read TGTGCCATCAGTCCTGAGTCAGGAGGAAACACCATATATTTT.

The chain uses TRBV2 and TRBJ1-2; unclear D gene. Trimming shortened V by 6 bases and J by 5 bases, and 19 bases separated the two germline ends. Germline-derived CDR1 and CDR2 are SNHLY and FYNNEI. This CDR3 region has 15 residues. CDR3 residues: CASSPKKGIPYGYTF. Here the CDR3 DNA reads TGTGCCAGCAGCCCAAAAAAGGGTATACCGTATGGCTACACCTTC.

The chain employs TRBV5-1 and TRBJ1-1; TRBD1 agrees at 7 bases. Germline trimming cut 3 bases from V and 2 bases from J; bases unmatched to any gene: 4. From germline, CDR1 is SGHRS and CDR2 YFSETQ. The CDR3 spans 14 residues. The CDR3 coding sequence is TGCGCCAGCAGCTCGACAGGGATTAACACTGAAGCTTTCTTT. This translates into CASSSTGINTEAFF.

The V and J genes are TRBV19 and TRBJ2-5; either TRBD1 or TRBD2 may supply D (5 bases each). The CDR3 spans 13 residues. Germline CDR1 and CDR2: LNHDA and SQIVND (reference sequence). V lost 6 bases and J lost 0, with 8 bases in between. The CDR3 DNA is TGTGCCAGTAGGGGACCGGACCAAGAGACCCAGTACTTC. This gives the protein CASRGPDQETQYF.

This clone has only one observation. CDR3 region: CASRPQGNTEAFF. The CDR3 DNA follows: TGTGCCAGCAGGCCACAGGGGAACACTGAAGCTTTCTTT. The rearrangement joins TRBV6-5 to TRBJ1-1; D is possibly TRBD1 (6 bases). There are 13 residues in the CDR3. CDR1 MNHEY and CDR2 SVGAGI come from the germline V gene. Trimming took 6 bases from V and 1 from J, leaving 9 bases between them.

V gene TRBV10-1 combines with J gene TRBJ2-4, with a tentative D call TRBD1 (6 bases). Trimming shortened V by 3 bases and J by 6 bases, and 12 bases separated the two germline ends. The CDR3 has 14 amino acids. CDR1 is WNHNN and CDR2 is SYGVQD in the germline V gene (reference sequence). The CDR3 region is CASSEGTSGNIQYF. The CDR3 coding sequence is TGCGCCAGCAGTGAAGGGACATCGGGAAACATTCAGTACTTC.

The J gene is TRBJ2-3, the V gene TRBV7-8, with D possibly matching TRBD1 (5 bases). V lost 2 bases, J lost 5 bases, and 8 bases lay in between. The CDR3 runs to 13 residues. CDR1 is SGHVS and CDR2 is FQNEAQ in the germline V gene. The CDR3 loop reads CASSLLGEDTQYF. The DNA of the CDR3 is TGTGCCAGCAGCTTATTAGGGGAAGATACGCAGTATTTT.

The chain has TRBV24-1 and TRBJ1-5; D ambiguous. Germline V CDR1 and CDR2: KGHDR, SFDVKD. The CDR3 extends over 12 amino acids. With 5 bases removed from V and 2 bases from J, the gap between germline ends came to 3 bases. CDR3 amino acids: CATSVGNQPQHF. The CDR3 DNA reads TGTGCCACCAGTGTGGGCAATCAGCCCCAGCATTTT.

As regards this clone: At one of its ends the junction is not consistent with the germline gene, which may arise from a read error. The chain employs TRBV5-1 and TRBJ1-2; D perhaps matches TRBD1 (5 bases). Germline V lookup: CDR1 SGHRS, CDR2 YFSETQ. This CDR3 has 15 amino acids. The CDR3 here is CASRLDGATNYGYTF. The CDR3 DNA follows: TGCGCCAGCAGGTTGGATGGGGCTACTAACTATGGCTACACCTTC.

The V gene is TRBV19, the J gene TRBJ2-1; TRBD2 might be the D (6 bases). Germline CDR1 is LNHDA and CDR2 is SQIVND (reference sequence). Trimming removed 5 bases from V and 2 bases from J, with 10 bases in between. This CDR3 is built from 14 residues. The CDR3 here is CASSSGGTYNEQFF. DNA of the CDR3: TGTGCCAGTAGTTCCGGAGGGACCTACAATGAGCAGTTCTTC.

V is TRBV6-2 or TRBV6-3 and J is TRBJ2-7; TRBD2 matches 10 bases. This CDR3 is 13 amino acids long. V shed 6 bases, J shed 6 bases, and the junction held 5 bases outside the gene matches. Looked up from germline, CDR1 is MNHEY and CDR2 is SVGEGT. The CDR3 loop reads CASSKREGSEQYF. The CDR3 DNA is TGTGCCAGCAGCAAGCGGGAGGGCAGCGAGCAGTACTTC.

V usage is TRBV2 and J usage is TRBJ1-1; D is unresolved. Germline CDR1 SNHLY, CDR2 FYNNEI. V shed 2 bases and J shed 3 bases, with 16 bases lying between them. This CDR3 is 16 amino acids long. The CDR3 coding sequence is TGTGCCAGCAGTGAATTAGAGGGCAGCCTGGACACTGAAGCTTTCTTT. It yields the protein CASSELEGSLDTEAFF.

The J gene is TRBJ2-1, the V gene TRBV11-2; perhaps TRBD2 as D (6 bases). Germline lookup yields CDR1 SGHAT and CDR2 FQNNGV. V gave up 4 bases and J gave up 9 bases, with 19 bases separating them. The CDR3 has 15 residues. DNA for the CDR3: TGTGCCAGCAGCTACCAGCGGGCACAAAGAGCTGAGCAGTTCTTC. It is translated as CASSYQRAQRAEQFF.

J is TRBJ1-5 and V is TRBV14; 10 positions match TRBD1. V shed 6 bases, J shed 11 bases, and the junction held 10 bases outside the gene matches. Germline V gene lookup returns CDR1 SGHDN and CDR2 FVKESK. The CDR3 consists of 14 residues. In DNA form, the CDR3 reads TGTGCCAGCAGTACCGGGACAGGGGATACGGCCCAGCATTTT. Amino acid sequence: CASSTGTGDTAQHF.

The chain joins TRBV28 to TRBJ2-1; D is undetermined. Trimming removed 4 bases at V and 11 bases at J, with 12 bases between. The CDR3 consists of 12 residues. Germline V gene data show CDR1 as MDHEN and CDR2 as SYDVKM. CDR3 DNA: TGTGCCAGCAGTTCCGGCGCCGGCCAGCAGTTCTTC. Its translation: CASSSGAGQQFF.

This rearrangement joins TRBV29-1 to TRBJ1-5; D is unresolved. V lost 1 base to trimming and J lost 3 bases, with 7 bases between them. The CDR3 is made up of 13 amino acids. Per germline, CDR1 SQVTM and CDR2 ANQGSEA. Written as DNA, the CDR3 is TGCAGCGTTGAAGGTCAGAACAATCAGCCCCAGCATTTT. The encoded protein is CSVEGQNNQPQHF.

The chain links TRBV28 to TRBJ2-3; D unclear. The germline V and J ends were trimmed by 2 bases and 5 bases, with 11 bases remaining between them. The length of the CDR3 is 14 residues. The germline V gene has CDR1 MDHEN and CDR2 SYDVKM. The CDR3, as DNA: TGTGCCAGCAGTTTAGTAGGTCGTTTAGATACGCAGTATTTT. It yields the protein CASSLVGRLDTQYF.

The rearrangement uses TRBV9 and TRBJ2-7, with D unresolved. The CDR3 loop spans 13 amino acids. The germline V gene encodes CDR1 SGDLS and CDR2 YYNGEE. V shed 0 bases and J shed 7 bases, with 11 bases lying between them. As DNA, the CDR3 is TGTGCCAGCAGCGTAGACCACACTGGGGAGCAGTACTTC. Protein product: CASSVDHTGEQYF.

In this sample, this clone turned up once. This chain uses TRBV29-1 with TRBJ2-7, with TRBD2 matching 11 bases. This CDR3 comprises 14 residues. CDR1 and CDR2 (germline): SQVTM, ANQGSEA. With V trimmed by 6 bases and J by 1 base, 5 bases remained unmatched. CDR3 sequence reads: CSVPGTSGSYEQYF. CDR3 coding DNA: TGCAGCGTCCCCGGGACTAGCGGTTCCTACGAGCAGTACTTC.

This rearrangement joins TRBV4-2 to TRBJ1-5; D gene ambiguous. V dropped 3 bases and J dropped 2 bases, with 11 bases sitting between them. The V gene's germline CDR1 is LGHNA and CDR2 YNFKEQ. CDR3 length: 15 residues. The CDR3 DNA reads as TGTGCCAGCAGCCAGGTGGAGTTTGGCAATCAGCCCCAGCATTTT. Translated: CASSQVEFGNQPQHF.

The chain couples TRBV5-5 to TRBJ2-5; D call uncertain. Germline V gene data show CDR1 as SGHKS and CDR2 as YYEKEE (reference sequence). The CDR3 runs 13 residues. Trimming removed 4 bases from V and 1 base from J, with 8 bases in between. DNA of the CDR3: TGTGCCAGCAGCCCGCTTGGCCAAGAGACCCAGTACTTC. This sequence encodes CASSPLGQETQYF. Variable domain in full (rest from reference TRBV5-5 and TRBJ2-5): DAGVTQSPTHLIKTRGQQVTLRCSPISGHKSVSWYQQVLGQGPQFIFQYYEKEERGRGNFPDRFSARQFPNYSSELNVNALLLGDSALYLCASSPLGQETQYFGPGTRLLVL.

The V and J genes are TRBV10-1 and TRBJ2-1; TRBD2 aligns across 7 bases. V was clipped by 0 bases and J by 3 bases; unmatched bases: 2. The germline gives CDR1 WNHNN, CDR2 SYGVQD (reference sequence). The CDR3 extends over 15 amino acids. CDR3 nucleotides: TGCGCCAGCAGTGAGTCGGGCGGGAGCTACAATGAGCAGTTCTTC. This sequence encodes CASSESGGSYNEQFF.

The rearrangement joins TRBV5-1 to TRBJ1-2, with D maybe TRBD1 (6 bases). Germline-derived CDR1 and CDR2 are SGHRS and YFSETQ. The CDR3 runs to 13 residues. The V end lost 4 bases, the J end lost 6 bases, and 13 bases lay between the germline ends. The CDR3 bases are TGCGCCAGCAGCCCCGGACAGCGAGATGGCTACACCTTC. It yields the protein CASSPGQRDGYTF.

The chain employs TRBV7-3 and TRBJ2-3; D unresolved. V lost 3 bases, J lost 5 bases, and 9 bases lay in between. The V gene's germline CDR1 is SGHTA and CDR2 FQGTGA. The CDR3 length is 13 residues. CDR3 sequence: CASSLGGIDTQYF. CDR3 DNA: TGTGCCAGCAGCTTGGGTGGGATAGATACGCAGTATTTT. Full variable domain (remainder filled in from reference TRBV7-3 and TRBJ2-3): GAGVSQTPSNKVTEKGKYVELRCDPISGHTALYWYRQSLGQGPEFLIYFQGTGAADDSGLPNDRFFAVRPEGSVSTLKIQRTERGDSAVYLCASSLGGIDTQYFGPGTRLTVL.

This chain connects TRBV28 to TRBJ2-7; 9 bases are a match to TRBD2. The length of the CDR3 is 14 residues. With 7 bases clipped from V and 3 bases from J, the junction kept 7 bases outside the gene matches. Germline CDR1 MDHEN, CDR2 SYDVKM. CDR3 bases: TGTGCCAGCAAAGGGACTAGCCCAATCTACGAGCAGTACTTC. Translating gives CASKGTSPIYEQYF.